The 11 T cell receptor beta chains reported below all come from one sample, sequenced in a study of blood T cell repertoires in COVID-19. Sequencing used immunoSEQ multiplex PCR; TCRdb keeps in-frame clones, though not all of them. The table has 83,000 or so clones, around 90% seen once; the top ten hold 7% to 9%. Sequences were obtained from peripheral blood. Source of these receptors: an elderly man with active or convalescent COVID-19.

The rearrangement uses TRBV27 and TRBJ2-5; no clear D. V lost 2 bases and J 2 bases, leaving 6 bases between the germline ends. The CDR3 is 13 amino acids. Germline assignment: CDR1 MNHEY and CDR2 SMNVEV (reference sequence). As DNA, the CDR3 is TGTGCCAGCAGTTTACGGCGGCAAGAGACCCAGTACTTC. It encodes CASSLRRQETQYF.

The V and J genes are TRBV6-5 and TRBJ1-2, with TRBD1 matching over 8 bases. The CDR3 is 14 amino acids. After removal of 6 bases from V and 5 bases from J, the junction contained 8 bases not matched to a gene. CDR1 is MNHEY and CDR2 is SVGAGI in the germline V gene. CDR3 DNA sequence: TGTGCCAGCAGGGGGCAGGGGGCTGTGTATGGCTACACCTTC. Its protein is CASRGQGAVYGYTF.

The chain uses TRBV7-9 and TRBJ2-7, with 7 bases aligning to TRBD1. The CDR3 is 12 amino acids. The germline gives CDR1 SEHNR, CDR2 FQNEAQ (reference sequence). Trimming removed 3 bases from V and 6 bases from J; junction bases left unmatched: 2. CDR3 DNA sequence: TGTGCCAGCAGCTTCTCAGGGGGCGAGCAGTACGTC. Translation gives CASSFSGGEQYV.

This clone was seen once. The genes are TRBV4-1 and TRBJ2-3, with D perhaps TRBD2 (5 bases). The V and J ends lost 0 bases and 2 bases respectively, with 18 bases between them. In germline, CDR1 is MGHRA, CDR2 YSYEKL. The CDR3 runs to 18 residues. Written as DNA, the CDR3 is TGCGCCAGCAGCCAAGAAAGGGAGTCGAGGACGCCCACAGATACGCAGTATTTT. Translation: CASSQERESRTPTDTQYF.

The chain is built from TRBV10-3 and TRBJ1-1; TRBD1 is a possible D gene (5 bases). Trimming pared 3 bases from V and 4 bases from J, leaving 18 bases between. CDR1 and CDR2 (germline): ENHRY, SYGVKD. The CDR3 is made up of 16 amino acids. The DNA of the CDR3 is TGTGCCATCAGTGACTCGGACAACGCATGGGTCACTGAAGCTTTCTTT. Amino acid sequence: CAISDSDNAWVTEAFF.

This clone was recorded a few times. This chain connects TRBV5-4 to TRBJ2-5; D not certain. The CDR3 totals 14 residues. V was shortened by 4 bases and J by 5 bases, with 15 bases between the two germline ends. Looked up from germline, CDR1 is SGHNT and CDR2 is YYREEE (reference sequence). The CDR3 region has the DNA TGTGCCAGCAGCGATAAAAACCTCGGGGAGACCCAGTACTTC. Translating it yields CASSDKNLGETQYF.

This clone occurred once. The limits of the CDR3 on the DNA are not certain, so only TCRdb's listed CDR3 is given. The same CDR3 arises from other DNA sequences in this sample as well. CDR3: CASGLVGAGSDTQYF. The chain carries TRBV12-5 and TRBJ2-3; TRBD1 is taken as the D call from the table, unchecked against the DNA. Germline V gives CDR1 LGHNT, CDR2 FRNRAP. The CDR3 region is 15 residues in length, termini included.

This chain links TRBV5-8 with TRBJ2-2, with 12 positions matching TRBD2. Germline assignment: CDR1 SGHTS and CDR2 YDEGEE. The V gene end was trimmed by 0 bases and the J gene end by 4 bases; junction bases not matched to a gene: 4. CDR3 size: 17 residues. CDR3 in amino acids: CASSLARLAGVTGELFF. The CDR3, as DNA: TGTGCCAGCAGCTTGGCCCGACTAGCGGGAGTCACCGGGGAGCTGTTTTTT.

The chain uses TRBV15 and TRBJ2-5; weak D call: TRBD2 (6 bases). Germline assignment: CDR1 LNHNV and CDR2 YYDKDF (reference sequence). The germline V and J ends were trimmed by 1 base and 0 bases, with 6 bases remaining between them. This CDR3 contains 14 residues. The CDR3 loop reads CATSRGGDQETQYF. For the CDR3, the DNA is TGTGCCACCAGCAGAGGGGGGGACCAAGAGACCCAGTACTTC.

V and J are TRBV6-5 and TRBJ2-3, with a weak D call TRBD2 (6 bases). Between the trimmed V and J ends, which lost 5 bases and 10 bases, there was a span of 16 bases. Germline CDR1 and CDR2: MNHEY and SVGAGI. The CDR3 is 13 amino acids. The DNA for the CDR3 is TGTGCCAGCAGTCCCCGCGGGGACGGCGCGCAGTATTTT. Translating it yields CASSPRGDGAQYF.

This chain joins TRBV5-1 and TRBJ2-2, with a weak D call TRBD1 (5 bases). Trimming stripped 0 bases from V and 6 bases from J, with 21 bases between. CDR1 is SGHRS, CDR2 YFSETQ, per germline. The CDR3 length is 18 residues. For the CDR3, the DNA is TGCGCCAGCAGCTTGGCATTATCACAGGTCCCGAGAGCCGGGGAGCTGTTTTTT. Its protein is CASSLALSQVPRAGELFF.